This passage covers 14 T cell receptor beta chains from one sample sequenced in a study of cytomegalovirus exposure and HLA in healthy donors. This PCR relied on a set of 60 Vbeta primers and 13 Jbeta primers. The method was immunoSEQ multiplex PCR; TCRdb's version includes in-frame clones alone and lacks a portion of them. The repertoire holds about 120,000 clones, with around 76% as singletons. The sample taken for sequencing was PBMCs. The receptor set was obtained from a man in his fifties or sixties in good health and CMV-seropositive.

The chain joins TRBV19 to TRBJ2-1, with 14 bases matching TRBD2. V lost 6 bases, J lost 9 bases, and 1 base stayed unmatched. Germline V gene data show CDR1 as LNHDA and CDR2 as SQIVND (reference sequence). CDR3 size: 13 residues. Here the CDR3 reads CASRTSGGGEQFF. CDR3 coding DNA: TGTGCCAGTAGGACTAGCGGGGGGGGTGAGCAGTTCTTC.

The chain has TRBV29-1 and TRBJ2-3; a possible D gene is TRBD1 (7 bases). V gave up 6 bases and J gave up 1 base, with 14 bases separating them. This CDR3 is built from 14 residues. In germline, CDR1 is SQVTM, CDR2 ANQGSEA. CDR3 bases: TGCAGCGTAGAACCAGGGGGGCGCACAGATACGCAGTATTTT. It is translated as CSVEPGGRTDTQYF.

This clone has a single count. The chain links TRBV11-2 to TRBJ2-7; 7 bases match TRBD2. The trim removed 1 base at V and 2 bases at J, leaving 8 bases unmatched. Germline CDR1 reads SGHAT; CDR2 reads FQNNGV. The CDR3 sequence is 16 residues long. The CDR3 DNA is TGTGCCAGCAGCTTAGGGCTCGGGAGGAGGACCTACGAGCAGTACTTC. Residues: CASSLGLGRRTYEQYF.

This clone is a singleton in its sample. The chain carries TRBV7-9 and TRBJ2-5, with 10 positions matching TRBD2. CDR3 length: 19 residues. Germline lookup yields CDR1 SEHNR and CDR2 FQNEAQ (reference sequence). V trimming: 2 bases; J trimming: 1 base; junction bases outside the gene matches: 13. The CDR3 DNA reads TGTGCCAGCAGCTTATCTAGCGGGGGCCCCAAAACCGTCCAAGAGACCCAGTACTTC. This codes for CASSLSSGGPKTVQETQYF.

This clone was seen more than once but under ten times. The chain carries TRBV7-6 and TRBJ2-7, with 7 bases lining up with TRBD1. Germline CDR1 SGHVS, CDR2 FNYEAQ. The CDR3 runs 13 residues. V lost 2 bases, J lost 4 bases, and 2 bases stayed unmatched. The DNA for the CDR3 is TGTGCCAGCAGCTTAACACAGGGGTACGAGCAGTACTTC. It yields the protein CASSLTQGYEQYF.

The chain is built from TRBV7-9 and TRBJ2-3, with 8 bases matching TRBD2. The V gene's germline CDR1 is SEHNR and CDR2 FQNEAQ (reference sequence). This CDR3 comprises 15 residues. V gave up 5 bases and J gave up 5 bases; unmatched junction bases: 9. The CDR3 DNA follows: TGTGCCAGCAGCCCCACCAGGAGCGGGGGAGATACGCAGTATTTT. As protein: CASSPTRSGGDTQYF.

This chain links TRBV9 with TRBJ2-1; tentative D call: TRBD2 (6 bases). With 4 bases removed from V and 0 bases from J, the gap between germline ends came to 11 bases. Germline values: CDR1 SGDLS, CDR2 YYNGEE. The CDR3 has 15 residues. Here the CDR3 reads CASSLSGDSYNEQFF. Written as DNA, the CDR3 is TGTGCCAGCAGCCTTAGCGGAGACTCCTACAATGAGCAGTTCTTC. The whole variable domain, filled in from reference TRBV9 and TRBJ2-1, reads DSGVTQTPKHLITATGQRVTLRCSPRSGDLSVYWYQQSLDQGLQFLIQYYNGEERAKGNILERFSAQQFPDLHSELNLSSLELGDSALYFCASSLSGDSYNEQFFGPGTRLTVL.

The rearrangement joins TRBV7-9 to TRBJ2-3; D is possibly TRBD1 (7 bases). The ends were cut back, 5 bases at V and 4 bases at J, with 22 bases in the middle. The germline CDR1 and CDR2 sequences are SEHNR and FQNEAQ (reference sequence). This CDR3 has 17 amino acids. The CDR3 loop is CASSPYQGGRRADTQYF. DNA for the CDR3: TGTGCCAGCAGCCCGTACCAGGGGGGCAGAAGGGCAGATACGCAGTATTTT. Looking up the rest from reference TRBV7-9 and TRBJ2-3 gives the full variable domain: DTGVSQNPRHKITKRGQNVTFRCDPISEHNRLYWYRQTLGQGPEFLTYFQNEAQLEKSRLLSDRFSAERPKGSFSTLEIQRTEQGDSAMYLCASSPYQGGRRADTQYFGPGTRLTVL.

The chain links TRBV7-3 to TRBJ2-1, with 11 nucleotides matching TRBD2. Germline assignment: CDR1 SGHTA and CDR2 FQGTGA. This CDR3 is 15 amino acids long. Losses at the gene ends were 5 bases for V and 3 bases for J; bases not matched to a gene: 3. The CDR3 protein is CASSLGTSGYNEQFF. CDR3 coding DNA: TGTGCCAGCAGCCTCGGGACTAGCGGCTACAATGAGCAGTTCTTC.

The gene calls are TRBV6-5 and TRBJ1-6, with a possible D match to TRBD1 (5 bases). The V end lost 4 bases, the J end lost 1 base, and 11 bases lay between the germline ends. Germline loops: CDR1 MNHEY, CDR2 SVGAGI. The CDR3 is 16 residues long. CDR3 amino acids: CASSSWGGSYNSPLHF. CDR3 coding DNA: TGTGCCAGCAGTTCCTGGGGGGGATCCTATAATTCACCCCTCCACTTT.

CDR3 protein: CASSPPLSGSNGSYNEQFF. CDR3 DNA sequence: TGTGCCAGCAGCCCCCCTCTTAGCGGGAGTAATGGCTCCTACAATGAGCAGTTCTTC. The chain is built from TRBV7-9 and TRBJ2-1; TRBD2 agrees at 9 bases. The CDR3 runs 19 residues. The germline gives CDR1 SEHNR, CDR2 FQNEAQ (reference sequence). Trimming removed 5 bases from V and 0 bases from J; junction bases left unmatched: 14.

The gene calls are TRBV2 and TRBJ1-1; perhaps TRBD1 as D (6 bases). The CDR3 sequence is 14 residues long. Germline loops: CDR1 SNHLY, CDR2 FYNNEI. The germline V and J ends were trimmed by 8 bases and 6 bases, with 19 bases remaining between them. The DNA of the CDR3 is TGTGCCAGCGGGCTGGCAGGGGCTTTCGCTGAAGCTTTCTTT. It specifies CASGLAGAFAEAFF.

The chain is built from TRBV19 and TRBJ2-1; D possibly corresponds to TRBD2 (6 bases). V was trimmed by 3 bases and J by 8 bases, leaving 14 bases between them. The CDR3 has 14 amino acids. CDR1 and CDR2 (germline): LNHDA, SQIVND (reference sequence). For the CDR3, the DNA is TGTGCCAGTAGTATCAGCCCAACGGGGGATGAGCAGTTCTTC. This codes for CASSISPTGDEQFF.

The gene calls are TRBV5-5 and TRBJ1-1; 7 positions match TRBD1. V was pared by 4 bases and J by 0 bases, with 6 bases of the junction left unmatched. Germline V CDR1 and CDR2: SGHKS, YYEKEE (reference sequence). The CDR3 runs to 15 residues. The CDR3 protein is CASSPGQVLNTEAFF. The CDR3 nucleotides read TGTGCCAGCAGCCCTGGACAGGTTTTGAACACTGAAGCTTTCTTT.